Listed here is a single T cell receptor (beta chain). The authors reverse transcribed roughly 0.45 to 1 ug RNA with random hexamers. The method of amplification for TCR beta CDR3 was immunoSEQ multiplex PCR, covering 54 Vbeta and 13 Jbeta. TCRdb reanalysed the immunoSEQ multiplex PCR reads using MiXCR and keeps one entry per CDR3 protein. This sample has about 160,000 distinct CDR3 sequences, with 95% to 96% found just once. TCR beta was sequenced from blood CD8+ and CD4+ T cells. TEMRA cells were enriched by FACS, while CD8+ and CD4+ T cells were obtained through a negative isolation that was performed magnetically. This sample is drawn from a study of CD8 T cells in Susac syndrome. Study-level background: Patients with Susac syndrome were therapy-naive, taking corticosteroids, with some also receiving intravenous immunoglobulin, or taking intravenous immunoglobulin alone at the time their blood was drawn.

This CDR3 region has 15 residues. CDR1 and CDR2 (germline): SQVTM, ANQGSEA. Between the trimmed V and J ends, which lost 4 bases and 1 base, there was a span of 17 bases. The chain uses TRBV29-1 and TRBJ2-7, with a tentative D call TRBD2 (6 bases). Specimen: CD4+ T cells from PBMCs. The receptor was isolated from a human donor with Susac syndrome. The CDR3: CSVVGGRGGSYEQYF. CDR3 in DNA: TGCAGCGTTGTAGGTGGGCGGGGAGGATCCTACGAGCAGTACTTC.